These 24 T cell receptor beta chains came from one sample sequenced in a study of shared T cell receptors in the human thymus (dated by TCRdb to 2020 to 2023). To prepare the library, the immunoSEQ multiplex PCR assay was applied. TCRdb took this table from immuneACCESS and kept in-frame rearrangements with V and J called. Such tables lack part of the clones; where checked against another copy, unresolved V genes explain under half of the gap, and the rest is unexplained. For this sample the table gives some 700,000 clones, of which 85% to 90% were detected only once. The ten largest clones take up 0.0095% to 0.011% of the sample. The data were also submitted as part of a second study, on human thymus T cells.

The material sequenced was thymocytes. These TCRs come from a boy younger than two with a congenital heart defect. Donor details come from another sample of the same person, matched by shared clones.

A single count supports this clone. CDR3: CASSQDLASGRDTDTQYF. Here the CDR3 DNA reads TGTGCCAGCAGCCAAGATTTGGCTAGCGGGAGAGACACAGATACGCAGTATTTT. The V call is TRBV14, the J call TRBJ2-3; 10 nucleotides match TRBD2. With V trimmed by 0 bases and J by 2 bases, 8 bases remained unmatched. Germline V gene sequence: CDR1 SGHDN, CDR2 FVKESK. The CDR3 contains 18 residues.

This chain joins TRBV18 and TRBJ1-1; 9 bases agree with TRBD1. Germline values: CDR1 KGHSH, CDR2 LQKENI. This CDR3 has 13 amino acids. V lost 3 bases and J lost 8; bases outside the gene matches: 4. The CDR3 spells CASSPTGGVEAFF. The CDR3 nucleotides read TGTGCCAGCTCACCGACAGGGGGTGTGGAAGCTTTCTTT.

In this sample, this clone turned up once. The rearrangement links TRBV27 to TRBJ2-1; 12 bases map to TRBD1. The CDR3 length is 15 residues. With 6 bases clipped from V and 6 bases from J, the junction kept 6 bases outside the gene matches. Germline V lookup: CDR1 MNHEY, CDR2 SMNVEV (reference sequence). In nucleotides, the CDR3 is TGTGCCAGCAGCCAGGGACAGGGGGCCGGCAATGAGCAGTTCTTC. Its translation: CASSQGQGAGNEQFF.

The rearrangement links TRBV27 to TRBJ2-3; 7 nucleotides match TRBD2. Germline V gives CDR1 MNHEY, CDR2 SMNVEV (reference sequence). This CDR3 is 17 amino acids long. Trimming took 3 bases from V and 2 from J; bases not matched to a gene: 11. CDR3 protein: CASSLSAGTKHTDTQYF. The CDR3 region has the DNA TGTGCCAGCAGTTTGAGCGCCGGGACTAAGCACACAGATACGCAGTATTTT.

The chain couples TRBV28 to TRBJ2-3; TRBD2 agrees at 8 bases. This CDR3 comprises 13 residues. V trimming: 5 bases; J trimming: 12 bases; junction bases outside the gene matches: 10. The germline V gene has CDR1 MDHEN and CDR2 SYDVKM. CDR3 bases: TGTGCCAGCAGTCCTGGGACCGGGAGGGTTCAGTATTTT. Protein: CASSPGTGRVQYF.

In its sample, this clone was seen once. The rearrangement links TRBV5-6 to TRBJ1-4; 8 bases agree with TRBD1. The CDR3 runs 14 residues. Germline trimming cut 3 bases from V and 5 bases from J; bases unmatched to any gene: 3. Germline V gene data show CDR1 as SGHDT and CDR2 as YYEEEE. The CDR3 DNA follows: TGTGCCAGCAGCTCGGACAGGGCAAATGAAAAACTGTTTTTT. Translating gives CASSSDRANEKLFF. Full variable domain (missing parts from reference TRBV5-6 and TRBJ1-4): DAGVTQSPTHLIKTRGQQVTLRCSPKSGHDTVSWYQQALGQGPQFIFQYYEEEERQRGNFPDRFSGHQFPNYSSELNVNALLLGDSALYLCASSSDRANEKLFFGSGTQLSVL.

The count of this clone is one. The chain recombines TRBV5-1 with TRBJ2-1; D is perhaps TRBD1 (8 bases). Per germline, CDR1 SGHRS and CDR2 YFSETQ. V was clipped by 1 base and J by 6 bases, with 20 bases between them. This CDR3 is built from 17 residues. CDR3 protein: CASSLLSGTGQSNEQFF. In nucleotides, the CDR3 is TGCGCCAGCAGCTTGTTGAGCGGGACAGGACAATCCAATGAGCAGTTCTTC.

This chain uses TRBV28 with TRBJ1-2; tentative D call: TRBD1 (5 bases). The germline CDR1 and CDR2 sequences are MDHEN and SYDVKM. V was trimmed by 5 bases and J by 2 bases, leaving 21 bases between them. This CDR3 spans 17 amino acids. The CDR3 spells CASSLIGGGKGNYGYTF. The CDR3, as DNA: TGTGCCAGCAGTCTTATCGGGGGGGGAAAAGGAAACTATGGCTACACCTTC.

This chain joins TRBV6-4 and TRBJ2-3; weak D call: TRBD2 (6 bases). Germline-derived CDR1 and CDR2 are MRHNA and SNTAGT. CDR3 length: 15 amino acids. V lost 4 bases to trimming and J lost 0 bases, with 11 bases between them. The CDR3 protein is CASSGTGTSTDTQYF. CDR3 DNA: TGTGCCAGCAGTGGAACCGGGACTAGCACAGATACGCAGTATTTT.

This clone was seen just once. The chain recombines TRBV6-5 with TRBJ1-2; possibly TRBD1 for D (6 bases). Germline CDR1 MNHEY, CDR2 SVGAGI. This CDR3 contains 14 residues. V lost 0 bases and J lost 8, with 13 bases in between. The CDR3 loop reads CASSYSTGKKGYTF. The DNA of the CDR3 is TGTGCCAGCAGTTACTCAACAGGGAAAAAAGGCTACACCTTC.

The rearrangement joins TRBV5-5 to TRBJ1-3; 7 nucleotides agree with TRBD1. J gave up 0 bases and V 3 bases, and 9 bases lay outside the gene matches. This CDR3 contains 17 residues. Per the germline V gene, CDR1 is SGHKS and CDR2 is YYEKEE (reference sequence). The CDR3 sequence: CASSSEGTENSGNTIYF. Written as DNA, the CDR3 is TGTGCCAGCAGCTCGGAGGGGACAGAAAACTCTGGAAACACCATATATTTT.

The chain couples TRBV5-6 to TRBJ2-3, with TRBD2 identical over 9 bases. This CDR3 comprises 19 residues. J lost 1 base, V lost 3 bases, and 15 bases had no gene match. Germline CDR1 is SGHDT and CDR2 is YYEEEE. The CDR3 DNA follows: TGTGCCAGCAGCTGGATGACTAGCGGTAACGGCCAGGGCACAGATACGCAGTATTTT. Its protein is CASSWMTSGNGQGTDTQYF.

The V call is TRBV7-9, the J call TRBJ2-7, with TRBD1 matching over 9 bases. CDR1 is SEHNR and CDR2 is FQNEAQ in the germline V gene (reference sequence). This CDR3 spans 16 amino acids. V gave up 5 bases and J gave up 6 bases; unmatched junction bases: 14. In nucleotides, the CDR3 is TGTGCCAGCAGCCGGCGTCGGCCCGGGACAGGGTTCGAGCAGTACTTC. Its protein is CASSRRRPGTGFEQYF.

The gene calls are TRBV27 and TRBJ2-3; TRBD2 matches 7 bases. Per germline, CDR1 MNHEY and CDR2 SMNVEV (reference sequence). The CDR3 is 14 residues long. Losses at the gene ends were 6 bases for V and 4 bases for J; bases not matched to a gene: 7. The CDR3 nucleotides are TGTGCCAGCAGGTGGCGGGAGTCCGCAGATACGCAGTATTTT. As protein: CASRWRESADTQYF.

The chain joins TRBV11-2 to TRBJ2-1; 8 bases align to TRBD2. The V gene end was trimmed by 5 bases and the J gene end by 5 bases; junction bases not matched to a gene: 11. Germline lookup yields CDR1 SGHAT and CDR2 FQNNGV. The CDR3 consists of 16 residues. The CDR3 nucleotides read TGTGCCAGCAGCCCTCCTGGGCCGGGAGGGGACAATGAGCAGTTCTTC. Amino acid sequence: CASSPPGPGGDNEQFF.

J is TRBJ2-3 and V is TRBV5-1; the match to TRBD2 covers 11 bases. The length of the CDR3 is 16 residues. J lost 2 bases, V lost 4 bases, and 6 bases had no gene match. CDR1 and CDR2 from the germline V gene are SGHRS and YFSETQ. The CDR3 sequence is CASSPGTSGNTDTQYF. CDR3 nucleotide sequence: TGCGCCAGCAGCCCCGGGACTAGCGGAAACACAGATACGCAGTATTTT.

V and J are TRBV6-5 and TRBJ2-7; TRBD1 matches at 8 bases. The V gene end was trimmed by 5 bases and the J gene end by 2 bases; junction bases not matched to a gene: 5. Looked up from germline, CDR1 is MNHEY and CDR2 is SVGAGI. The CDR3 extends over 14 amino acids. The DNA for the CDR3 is TGTGCCAGCAGTGCCGGGACAGGACCCTACGAGCAGTACTTC. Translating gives CASSAGTGPYEQYF.

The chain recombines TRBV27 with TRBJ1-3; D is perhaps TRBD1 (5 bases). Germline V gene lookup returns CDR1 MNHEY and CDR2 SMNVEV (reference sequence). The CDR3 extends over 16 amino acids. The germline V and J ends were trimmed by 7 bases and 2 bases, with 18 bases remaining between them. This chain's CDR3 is CASTTMGGTTGNTIYF. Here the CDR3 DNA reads TGTGCCAGCACGACTATGGGGGGTACGACTGGAAACACCATATATTTT.

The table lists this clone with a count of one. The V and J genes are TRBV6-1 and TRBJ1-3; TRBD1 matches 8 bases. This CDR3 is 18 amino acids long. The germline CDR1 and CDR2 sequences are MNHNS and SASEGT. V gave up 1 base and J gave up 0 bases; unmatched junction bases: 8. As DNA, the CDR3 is TGTGCCAGCAGTGAAGAAGGGCGGACAGGGAACTCTGGAAACACCATATATTTT. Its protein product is CASSEEGRTGNSGNTIYF.

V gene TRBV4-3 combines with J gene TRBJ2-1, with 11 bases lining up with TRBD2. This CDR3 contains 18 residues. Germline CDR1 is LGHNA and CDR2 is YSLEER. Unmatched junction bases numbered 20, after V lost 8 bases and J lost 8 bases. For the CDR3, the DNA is TGCGCCAGCTCGGGACTAGCGGAAGCGCCCCACTACCTAGATGAGCAGTTCTTC. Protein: CASSGLAEAPHYLDEQFF.

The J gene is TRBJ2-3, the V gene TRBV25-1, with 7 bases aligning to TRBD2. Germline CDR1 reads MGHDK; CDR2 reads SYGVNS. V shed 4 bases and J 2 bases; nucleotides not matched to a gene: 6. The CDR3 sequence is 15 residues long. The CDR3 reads CASSGVGRNTDTQYF. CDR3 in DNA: TGTGCCAGCAGTGGGGTCGGGAGGAACACAGATACGCAGTATTTT.

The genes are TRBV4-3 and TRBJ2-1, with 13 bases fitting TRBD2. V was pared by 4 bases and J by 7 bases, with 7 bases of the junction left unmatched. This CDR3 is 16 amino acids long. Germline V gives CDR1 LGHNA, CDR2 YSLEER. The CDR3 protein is CASSRGVLAGGNEQFF. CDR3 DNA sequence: TGCGCCAGCAGCCGAGGGGTACTAGCGGGAGGGAATGAGCAGTTCTTC.

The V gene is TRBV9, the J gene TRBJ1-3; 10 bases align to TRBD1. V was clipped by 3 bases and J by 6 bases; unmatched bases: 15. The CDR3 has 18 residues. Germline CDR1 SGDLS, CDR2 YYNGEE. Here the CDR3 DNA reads TGTGCCAGCAGCGCCCCTGACCCGGGGACAGGGGAAAAAAACACCATATATTTT. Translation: CASSAPDPGTGEKNTIYF.

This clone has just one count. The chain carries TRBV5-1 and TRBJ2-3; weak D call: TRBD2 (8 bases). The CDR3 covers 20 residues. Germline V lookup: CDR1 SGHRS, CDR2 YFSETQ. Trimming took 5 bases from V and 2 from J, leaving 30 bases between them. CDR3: CASRLKGGEGLVLPTDTQYF. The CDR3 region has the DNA TGCGCCAGCAGATTAAAAGGGGGCGAGGGACTAGTCCTTCCCACAGATACGCAGTATTTT.